The sequence of this TCR beta chain was determined in a study of early T cells in non-severe SARS-CoV-2 infection. Study background: Investigators sequenced bulk RNA drawn from unsorted whole blood, and chains remained unpaired.

Attached unique molecular identifiers marked individual cDNA molecules. MiXCR was run by TCRdb on the 5' RACE reads, yielding one entry per CDR3 protein. The sample holds 15,000 to 20,000 distinct CDR3 sequences, under 6.5% seen once. Study-level findings and limits: CD4 and private specificities were missed by VDJdb matching, which favored anti-spike CD8 responses.

This clonotype is medium-sized within its sample. Its antigen remains unidentified. The TCR was taken from an adult who was a healthcare worker with PCR-confirmed SARS-CoV-2 infection or an uninfected control (not recorded which). The sample comprised whole blood.

CDR3 coding DNA: TGCAGCGTCGGAACCGACAGGGAGAACGAGCAGTACTTC. Its translation: CSVGTDRENEQYF. The chain is built from TRBV29-1 and TRBJ2-7; 7 bases match TRBD1. Losses at the gene ends were 6 bases for V and 5 bases for J; bases not matched to a gene: 10. CDR1 and CDR2 from the germline V gene are SQVTM and ANQGSEA. This CDR3 has 13 residues.